This T cell receptor beta chain is from a study of blood T cell repertoires in COVID-19. Study information: The United States, Italy and Spain were the sources of the acute and convalescent COVID-19 samples. In each case, the material was cDNA or gDNA derived from T cells, B-cell-depleted T cells, or PBMCs.

Authors' analysis steps: How many nucleated cells were present was estimated from reference gene primer amplification. The repertoire was sequenced with immunoSEQ multiplex PCR; TCRdb's copy has only in-frame clones and lacks some. V, J and clone size are those of that table, while D and trimming were read from the DNA. The sample records 100,000 to 150,000 clones, approximately 74% being singletons. Followed over time, Seattle patients had been enrolled while infection was active. The germline V and J ends were trimmed by 2 bases and 5 bases, with 15 bases remaining between them. The CDR3 is made up of 15 amino acids. Per the germline V gene, CDR1 is MNHEY and CDR2 is SVGEGT. This clone was observed a single time.

The specimen was peripheral blood. The V call is TRBV6-2 or TRBV6-3, the J call TRBJ2-5; possibly TRBD1 for D (7 bases). The clonotype was recovered from an elderly man with COVID-19, enrolled during active disease. In DNA form, the CDR3 reads TGTGCCAGCAGTTACGGGGGGACAGCCCAGGAGACCCAGTACTTC. It translates to CASSYGGTAQETQYF.